This TCR beta chain was recovered during a study of blood T cell repertoires in COVID-19. Turning to the study itself: Italy, Spain and the United States were the sources of the convalescent and acute COVID-19 samples. PBMCs, B-cell-depleted T cells, or T cells were the source of the cDNA or gDNA that made up the material.

Sequencing used immunoSEQ multiplex PCR; TCRdb keeps in-frame clones, though not all of them. This table has 70,000 or so clones, 88% appearing once. The table lists this clone with a count of one. This CDR3 contains 13 residues. Trimming shortened V by 5 bases and J by 7 bases, and 13 bases separated the two germline ends. Specimen: peripheral blood. The V and J genes are TRBV12-3 or TRBV12-4 and TRBJ2-3; possible D gene TRBD2, 6 bases. This receptor was obtained from a human donor in a cohort sampled during active COVID-19. CDR3 sequence reads: CASSQGGKYTQYF. The CDR3 bases are TGTGCCAGCAGTCAGGGCGGGAAATATACGCAGTATTTT.